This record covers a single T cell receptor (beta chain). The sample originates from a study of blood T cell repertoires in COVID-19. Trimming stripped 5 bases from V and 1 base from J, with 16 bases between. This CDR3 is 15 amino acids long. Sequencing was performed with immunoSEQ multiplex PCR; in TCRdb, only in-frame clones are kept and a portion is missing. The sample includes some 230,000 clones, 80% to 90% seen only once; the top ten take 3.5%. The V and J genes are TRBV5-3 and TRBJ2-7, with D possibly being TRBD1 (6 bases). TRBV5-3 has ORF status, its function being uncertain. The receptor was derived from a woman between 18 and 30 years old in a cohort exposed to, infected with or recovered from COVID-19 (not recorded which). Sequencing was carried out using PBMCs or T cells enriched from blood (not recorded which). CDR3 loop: CARSPQGRGSYEQYF. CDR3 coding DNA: TGTGCCAGAAGTCCACAGGGTAGGGGATCCTACGAGCAGTACTTC.